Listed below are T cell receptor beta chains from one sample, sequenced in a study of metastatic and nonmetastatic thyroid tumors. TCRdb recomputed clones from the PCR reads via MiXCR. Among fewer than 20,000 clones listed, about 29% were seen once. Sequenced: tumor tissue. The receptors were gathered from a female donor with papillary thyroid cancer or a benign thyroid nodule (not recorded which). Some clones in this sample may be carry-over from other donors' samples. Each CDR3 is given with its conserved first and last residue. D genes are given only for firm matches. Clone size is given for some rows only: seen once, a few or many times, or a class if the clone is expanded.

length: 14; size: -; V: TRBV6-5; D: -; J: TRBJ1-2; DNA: TGTGCCAGCAGTTACGGGGGCAGGTACCCGGGCTACACCTTC; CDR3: CASSYGGRYPGYTF
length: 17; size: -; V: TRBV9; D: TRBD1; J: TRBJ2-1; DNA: TGTGCCAGCAGCCCCAGACTCCATGGCAGACAGGGGATTGAGCAGTTCTTC; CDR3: CASSPRLHGRQGIEQFF
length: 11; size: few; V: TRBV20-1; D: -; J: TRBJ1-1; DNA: TGCAGTGCATTGGGGGGCACTGAAGCTTTCTTT; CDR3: CSALGGTEAFF
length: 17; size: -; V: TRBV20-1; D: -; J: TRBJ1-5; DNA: TGCAGTGCTAGAGAGACGGGACGGATTTATAGCAATCAGCCACAGCATTTT; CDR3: CSARETGRIYSNQPQHF
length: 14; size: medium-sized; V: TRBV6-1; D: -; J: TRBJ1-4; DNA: TGTGCCAGCAGTCCAGGAATCCCTCCTGAAAAACTGTTTTTT; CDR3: CASSPGIPPEKLFF
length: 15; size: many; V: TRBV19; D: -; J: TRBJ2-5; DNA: TGTGCCAGTAGTATAGAGGGGGGGCGCTCGGAGACCCAGTACTTC; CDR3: CASSIEGGRSETQYF
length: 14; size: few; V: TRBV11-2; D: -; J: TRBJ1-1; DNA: TGTGCCAGCAGCAGGAGGGTCCAAAACGCTGAAGCTTTCTTT; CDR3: CASSRRVQNAEAFF
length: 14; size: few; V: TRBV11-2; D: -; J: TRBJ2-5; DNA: TGTGCCAGCAGCTCCTCCGGTAGGGGACAGACCCAGTACTTC; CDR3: CASSSSGRGQTQYF
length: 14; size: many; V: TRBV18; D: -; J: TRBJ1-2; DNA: TGTGCCAGCTCACCACTCTTCTCTAACTATGGCTACACCTTC; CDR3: CASSPLFSNYGYTF
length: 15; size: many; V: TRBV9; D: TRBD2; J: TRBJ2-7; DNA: TGTGCCAGCAGCCTGACTAGCGGATACTCCTACGAGCAGTACTTC; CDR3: CASSLTSGYSYEQYF
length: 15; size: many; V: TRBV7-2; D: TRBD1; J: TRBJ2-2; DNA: TGTGCCAGCAGCCCCAGGGGGTCGAACACCGGGGAGCTGTTTTTT; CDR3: CASSPRGSNTGELFF
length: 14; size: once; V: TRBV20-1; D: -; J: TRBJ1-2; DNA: TGCAGTGCTCCAGGACAGTTTGATAACTATGGCTACACCTTC; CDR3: CSAPGQFDNYGYTF
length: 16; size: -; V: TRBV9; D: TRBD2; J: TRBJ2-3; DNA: TGTGCCAGCAGCGTCCTTAGCGGGAGAAGCACAGATACGCAGTATTTT; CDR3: CASSVLSGRSTDTQYF
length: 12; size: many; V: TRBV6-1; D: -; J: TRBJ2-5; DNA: TGTGCCAGCAGAATCTCCGGGACACTTAAGTACTTC; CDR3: CASRISGTLKYF
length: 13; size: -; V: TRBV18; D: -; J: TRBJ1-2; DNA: TGTGCCAGCTCACCACAGGGGAGCTTTGGCTACACCTTC; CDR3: CASSPQGSFGYTF
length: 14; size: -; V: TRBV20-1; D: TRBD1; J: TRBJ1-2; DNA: TGCAGTGCTAGAGGAATAGGGGGCGCGGATGGCTACACCTTC; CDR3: CSARGIGGADGYTF
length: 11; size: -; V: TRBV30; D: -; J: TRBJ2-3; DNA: TGTGCCTGGGTCAACGGGGATACGCAGTATTTT; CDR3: CAWVNGDTQYF
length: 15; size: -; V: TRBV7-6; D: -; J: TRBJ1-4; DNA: TGTGCCAGCAGCTTAGATTCGTCGGTTTACGAAAAACTGTTTTTT; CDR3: CASSLDSSVYEKLFF
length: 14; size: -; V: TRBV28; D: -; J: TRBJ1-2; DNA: TGTGCCAGCAGTTACCATCAGATAAACTATGGCTACACCTTC; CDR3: CASSYHQINYGYTF
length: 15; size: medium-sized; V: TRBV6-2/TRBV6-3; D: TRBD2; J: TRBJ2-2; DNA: TGTGCCAGCAGTCCATACCGGGACTACTCCGGGGAGCTGTTTTTT; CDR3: CASSPYRDYSGELFF
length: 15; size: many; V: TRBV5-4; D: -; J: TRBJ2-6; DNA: TGTGCCAGCAGCGGACAGCCGTCTGGGGCCAACGTCCTGACTTTC; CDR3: CASSGQPSGANVLTF
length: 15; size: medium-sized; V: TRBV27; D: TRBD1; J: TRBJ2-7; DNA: TGTGCCAGCCGAACCGAGACAGGGGGTTCCTACGAGCAGTACTTC; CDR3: CASRTETGGSYEQYF
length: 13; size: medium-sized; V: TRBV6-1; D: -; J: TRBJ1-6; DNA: TGTGCCAGCACAGGGGACCTCAAGTTACCCCTCCACTTT; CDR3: CASTGDLKLPLHF
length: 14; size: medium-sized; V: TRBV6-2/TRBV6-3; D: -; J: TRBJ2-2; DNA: TGTGCCAGCAGCCGGGGGCCGAACACCGGGGAGCTGTTTTTT; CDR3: CASSRGPNTGELFF
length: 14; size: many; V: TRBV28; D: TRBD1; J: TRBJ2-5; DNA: TGTGCCAGCAGTTCCGGACAGGGCTTAGAGACCCAGTACTTC; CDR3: CASSSGQGLETQYF
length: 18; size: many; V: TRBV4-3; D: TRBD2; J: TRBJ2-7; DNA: TGCGCCAGCAGCCAAGGGAGGTTCGGGAGACTAGCGGGAGACGAGCAGTACTTC; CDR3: CASSQGRFGRLAGDEQYF
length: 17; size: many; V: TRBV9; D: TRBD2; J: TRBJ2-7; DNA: TGTGCCAGCAGCGTAGCCCCGAGCGGGAGGGCCTGGTACGAGCAGTACTTC; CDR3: CASSVAPSGRAWYEQYF
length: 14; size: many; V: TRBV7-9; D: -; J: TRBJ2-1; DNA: TGTGCCAGCAGCTCGGGCTTCGGGGGCAATGAGCAGTTCTTC; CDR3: CASSSGFGGNEQFF
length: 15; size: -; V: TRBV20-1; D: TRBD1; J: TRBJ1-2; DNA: TGCAGTGCTATAACCGGGACAGGGGGCGACTATGGCTACACCTTC; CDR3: CSAITGTGGDYGYTF
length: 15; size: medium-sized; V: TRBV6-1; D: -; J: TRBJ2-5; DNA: TGTGCCAGCAGTTATGGGTATAGGGGCCAAGAGACCCAGTACTTC; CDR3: CASSYGYRGQETQYF
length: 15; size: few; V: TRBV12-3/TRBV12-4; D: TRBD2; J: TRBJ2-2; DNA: TGTGCCAGCAGTTTATCGGGAGGGCCTACCGGGGAGCTGTTTTTT; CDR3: CASSLSGGPTGELFF
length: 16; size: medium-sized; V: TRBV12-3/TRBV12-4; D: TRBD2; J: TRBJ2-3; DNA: TGTGCCAGCAGTTTCCGGGGGGGGCATAGCACAGATACGCAGTATTTT; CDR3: CASSFRGGHSTDTQYF
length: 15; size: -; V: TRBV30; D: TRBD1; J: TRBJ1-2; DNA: TGTGCCTGGAGTTTAGGACAGGGGTCATGGGAGGGCTACACCTTC; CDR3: CAWSLGQGSWEGYTF
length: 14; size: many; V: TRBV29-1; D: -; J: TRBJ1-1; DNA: TGCAGCGTTTCCGTGACAGAGTTGAACACTGAAGCTTTCTTT; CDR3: CSVSVTELNTEAFF
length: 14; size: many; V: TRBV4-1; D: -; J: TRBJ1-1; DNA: TGCGCCAGCAGCGTAGAGGACGGAGGTACTGAAGCTTTCTTT; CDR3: CASSVEDGGTEAFF
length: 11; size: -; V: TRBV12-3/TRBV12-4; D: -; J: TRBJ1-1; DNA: TGTGCCAGCACCCCCGGAACTGAAGCTTTCTTT; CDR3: CASTPGTEAFF
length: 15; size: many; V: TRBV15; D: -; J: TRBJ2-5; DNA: TGTGCCACGGGATTTGGTGTTAGCGACCAAGAGACCCAGTACTTC; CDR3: CATGFGVSDQETQYF
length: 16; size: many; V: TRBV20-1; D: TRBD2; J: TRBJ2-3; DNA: TGCAGTGCTAGACGTCTAGCGGGACTCTTCACAGATACGCAGTATTTT; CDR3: CSARRLAGLFTDTQYF
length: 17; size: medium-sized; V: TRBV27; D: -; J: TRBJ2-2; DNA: TGTGCCAGCAGTTCCCGGCTCGGGGGAAGCGGGCCCGGGGAGCTGTTTTTT; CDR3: CASSSRLGGSGPGELFF
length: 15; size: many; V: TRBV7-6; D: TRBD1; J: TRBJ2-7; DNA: TGTGCCAGCAGCTCTGGACAGGGGGGAGGCTACGAGCAGTACTTC; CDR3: CASSSGQGGGYEQYF